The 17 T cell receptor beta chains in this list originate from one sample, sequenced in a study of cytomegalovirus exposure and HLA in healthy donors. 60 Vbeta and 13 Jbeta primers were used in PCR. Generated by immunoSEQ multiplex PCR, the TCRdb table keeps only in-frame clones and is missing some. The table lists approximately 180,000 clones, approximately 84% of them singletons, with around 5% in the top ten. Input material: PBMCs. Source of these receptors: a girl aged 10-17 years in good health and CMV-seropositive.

CDR3 bases: TGTGCCAGTAGTATCAGGGGGAGTGGGAATGAGCAGTTCTTC. It codes for CASSIRGSGNEQFF. This rearrangement joins TRBV19 to TRBJ2-1; 7 bases are a match to TRBD1. The V gene's germline CDR1 is LNHDA and CDR2 SQIVND (reference sequence). The CDR3 contains 14 residues. With V trimmed by 3 bases and J by 7 bases, 6 bases remained unmatched.

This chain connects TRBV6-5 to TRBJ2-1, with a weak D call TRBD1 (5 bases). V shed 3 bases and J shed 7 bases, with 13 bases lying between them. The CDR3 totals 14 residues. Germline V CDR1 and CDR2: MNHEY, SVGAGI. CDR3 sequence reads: CASSYQGARNEQFF. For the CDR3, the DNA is TGTGCCAGCAGTTATCAAGGGGCACGTAATGAGCAGTTCTTC.

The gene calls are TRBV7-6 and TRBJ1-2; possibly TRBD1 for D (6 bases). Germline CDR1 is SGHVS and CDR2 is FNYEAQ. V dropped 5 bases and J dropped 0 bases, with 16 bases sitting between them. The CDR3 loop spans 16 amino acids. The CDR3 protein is CASSLLTGRANYGYTF. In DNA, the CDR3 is TGTGCCAGCAGCCTACTTACAGGGCGAGCTAACTATGGCTACACCTTC.

Here the CDR3 DNA reads TGCAGCGTTGGACTGCCTTCTGGTGGCTACACCTTC. As protein: CSVGLPSGGYTF. This rearrangement joins TRBV29-1 to TRBJ1-2, with no clear D. Looked up from germline, CDR1 is SQVTM and CDR2 is ANQGSEA. V lost 4 bases to trimming and J lost 7 bases, with 13 bases between them. This CDR3 is built from 12 residues.

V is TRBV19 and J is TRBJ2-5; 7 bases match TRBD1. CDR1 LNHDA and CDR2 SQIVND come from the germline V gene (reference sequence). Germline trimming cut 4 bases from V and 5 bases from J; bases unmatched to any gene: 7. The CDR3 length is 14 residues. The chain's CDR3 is CASSTLGQRETQYF. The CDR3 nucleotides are TGTGCCAGTAGTACCCTGGGACAGCGGGAGACCCAGTACTTC.

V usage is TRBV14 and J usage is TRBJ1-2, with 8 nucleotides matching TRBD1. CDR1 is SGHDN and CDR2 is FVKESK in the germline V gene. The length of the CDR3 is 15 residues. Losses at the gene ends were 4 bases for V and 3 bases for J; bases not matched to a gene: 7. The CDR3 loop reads CASSPRQGRDYGYTF. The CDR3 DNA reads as TGTGCCAGCAGCCCCCGACAGGGGAGAGACTATGGCTACACCTTC.

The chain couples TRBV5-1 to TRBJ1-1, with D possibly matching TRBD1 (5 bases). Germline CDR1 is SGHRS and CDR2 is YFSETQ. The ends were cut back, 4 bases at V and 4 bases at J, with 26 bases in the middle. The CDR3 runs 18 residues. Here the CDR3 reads CASSPLIGGSGISTEAFF. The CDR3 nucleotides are TGCGCCAGCAGCCCACTGATTGGGGGGTCAGGTATCAGCACTGAAGCTTTCTTT.

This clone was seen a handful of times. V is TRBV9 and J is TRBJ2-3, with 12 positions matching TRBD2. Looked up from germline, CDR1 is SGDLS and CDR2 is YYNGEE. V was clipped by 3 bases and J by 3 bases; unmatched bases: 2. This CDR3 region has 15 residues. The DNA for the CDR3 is TGTGCCAGCAGCGCCACTAGCGGGGGGACAGATACGCAGTATTTT. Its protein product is CASSATSGGTDTQYF. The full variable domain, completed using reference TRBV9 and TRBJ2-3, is DSGVTQTPKHLITATGQRVTLRCSPRSGDLSVYWYQQSLDQGLQFLIQYYNGEERAKGNILERFSAQQFPDLHSELNLSSLELGDSALYFCASSATSGGTDTQYFGPGTRLTVL.

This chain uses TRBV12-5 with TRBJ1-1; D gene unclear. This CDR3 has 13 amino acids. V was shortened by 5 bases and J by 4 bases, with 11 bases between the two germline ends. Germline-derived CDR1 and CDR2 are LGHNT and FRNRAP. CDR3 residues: CASGASGGTEAFF. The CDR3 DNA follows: TGTGCTAGTGGTGCCTCGGGAGGCACTGAAGCTTTCTTT.

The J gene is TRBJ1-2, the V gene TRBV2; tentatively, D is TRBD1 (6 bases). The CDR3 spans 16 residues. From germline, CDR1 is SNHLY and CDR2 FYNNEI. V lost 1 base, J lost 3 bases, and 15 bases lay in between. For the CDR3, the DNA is TGTGCCAGCAGTGAAGGTAACAGGGCACCGGACTATGGCTACACCTTC. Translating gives CASSEGNRAPDYGYTF.

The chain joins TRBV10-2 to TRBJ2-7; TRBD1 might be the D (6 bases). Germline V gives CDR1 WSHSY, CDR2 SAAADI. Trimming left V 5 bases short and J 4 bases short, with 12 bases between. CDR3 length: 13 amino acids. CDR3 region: CASSSGTNYEQYF. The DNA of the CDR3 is TGCGCCAGCAGTTCCGGGACAAATTACGAGCAGTACTTC.

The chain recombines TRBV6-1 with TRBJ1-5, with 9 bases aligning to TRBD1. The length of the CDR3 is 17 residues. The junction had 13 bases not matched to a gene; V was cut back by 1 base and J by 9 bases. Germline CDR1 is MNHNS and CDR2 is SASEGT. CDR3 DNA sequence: TGTGCCAGCAGTGAAGACGGACAGGGGCCTTATATTTTGCCCCAGCATTTT. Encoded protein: CASSEDGQGPYILPQHF.

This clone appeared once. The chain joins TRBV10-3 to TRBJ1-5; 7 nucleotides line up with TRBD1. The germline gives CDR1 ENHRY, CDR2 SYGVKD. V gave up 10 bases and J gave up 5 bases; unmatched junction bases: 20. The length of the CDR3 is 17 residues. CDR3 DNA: TGTGCCACCAACCCAGGTAACACAGGGGAACCCGATCAGCCCCAGCATTTT. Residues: CATNPGNTGEPDQPQHF.

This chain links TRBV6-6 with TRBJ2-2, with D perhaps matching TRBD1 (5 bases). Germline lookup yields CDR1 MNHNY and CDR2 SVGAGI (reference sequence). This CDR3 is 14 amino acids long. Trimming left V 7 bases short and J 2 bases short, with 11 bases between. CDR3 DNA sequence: TGTGCCAGCATTAGGGGCAGAAACACCGGGGAGCTGTTTTTT. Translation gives CASIRGRNTGELFF.

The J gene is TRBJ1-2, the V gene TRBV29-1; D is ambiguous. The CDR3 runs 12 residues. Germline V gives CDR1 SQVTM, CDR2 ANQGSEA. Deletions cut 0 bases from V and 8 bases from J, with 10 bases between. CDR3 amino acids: CSVEDRRLGYTF. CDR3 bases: TGCAGCGTTGAAGACAGGCGTCTCGGCTACACCTTC.

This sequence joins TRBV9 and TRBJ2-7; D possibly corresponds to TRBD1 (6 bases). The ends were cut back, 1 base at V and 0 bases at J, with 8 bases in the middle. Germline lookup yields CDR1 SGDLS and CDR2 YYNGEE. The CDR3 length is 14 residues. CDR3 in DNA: TGTGCCAGCAGCGTAACAGGGAGCTCCTACGAGCAGTACTTC. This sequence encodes CASSVTGSSYEQYF.

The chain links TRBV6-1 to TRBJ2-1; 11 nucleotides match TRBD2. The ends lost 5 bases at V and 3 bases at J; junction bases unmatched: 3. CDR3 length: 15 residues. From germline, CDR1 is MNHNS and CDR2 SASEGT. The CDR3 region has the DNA TGTGCCAGCAGTCCGGGACTAGCGGACTACAATGAGCAGTTCTTC. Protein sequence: CASSPGLADYNEQFF.